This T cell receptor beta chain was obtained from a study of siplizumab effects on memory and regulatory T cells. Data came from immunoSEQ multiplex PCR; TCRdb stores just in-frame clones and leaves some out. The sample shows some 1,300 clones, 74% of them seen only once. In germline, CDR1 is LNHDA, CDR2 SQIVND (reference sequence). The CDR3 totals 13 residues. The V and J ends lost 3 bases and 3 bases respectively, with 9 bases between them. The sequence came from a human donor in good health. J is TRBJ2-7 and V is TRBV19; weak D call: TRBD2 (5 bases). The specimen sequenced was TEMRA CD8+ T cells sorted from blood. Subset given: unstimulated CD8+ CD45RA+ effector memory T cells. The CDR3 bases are TGTGCCAGTAGTATGGGCGAGGGCTACGAGCAGTACTTC. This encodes CASSMGEGYEQYF.